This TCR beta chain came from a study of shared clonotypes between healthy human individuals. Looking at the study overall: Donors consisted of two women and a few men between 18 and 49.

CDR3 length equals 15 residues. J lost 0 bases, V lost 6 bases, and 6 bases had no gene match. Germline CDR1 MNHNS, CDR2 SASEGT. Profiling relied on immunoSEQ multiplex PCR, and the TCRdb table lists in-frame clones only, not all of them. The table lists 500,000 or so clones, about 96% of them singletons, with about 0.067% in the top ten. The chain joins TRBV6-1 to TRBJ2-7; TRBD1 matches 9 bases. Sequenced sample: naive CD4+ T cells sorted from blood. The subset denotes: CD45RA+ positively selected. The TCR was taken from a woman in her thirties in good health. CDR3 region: CASRRDRDSSYEQYF. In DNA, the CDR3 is TGTGCCAGCAGGAGGGACAGGGACAGCTCCTACGAGCAGTACTTC.